Below are 24 T cell receptor beta chains sequenced from a single sample in a study of blood T cell repertoires in COVID-19. Here immunoSEQ multiplex PCR was the method, and the copy in TCRdb shows in-frame clones only, minus some. The sample yields over 75,000 clones, around 80% seen once. Specimen: peripheral blood. These receptors came from a man over 45 who had recovered from COVID-19.

V is TRBV6-2 or TRBV6-3 and J is TRBJ1-5, with D unclear. The germline CDR1 and CDR2 sequences are MNHEY and SVGEGT. V lost 0 bases and J 1 base, leaving 10 bases between the germline ends. The length of the CDR3 is 16 residues. The CDR3 DNA sequence: TGTGCCAGCAGTTACTCGGGAGGAGGGAGCAATCAGCCCCAGCATTTT. Protein sequence: CASSYSGGGSNQPQHF.

This sequence joins TRBV21-1 and TRBJ2-3; TRBD2 reflects the table's D call only, with no check against the DNA. TRBV21-1 corresponds to a pseudogene. CDR3 size: 15 residues. CDR3 region: CASSMGQEGTDTQYF. The CDR3 DNA sequence: TGTGCCAGCAGCATGGGCCAGGAGGGCACAGATACGCAGTATTTT.

The chain links TRBV7-2 to TRBJ2-3, with 8 nucleotides matching TRBD2. CDR1 is SGHTA and CDR2 is FQGNSA in the germline V gene. CDR3 length equals 16 residues. V shed 6 bases, J shed 2 bases, and the junction held 10 bases outside the gene matches. CDR3 protein: CASRTGTRGDTDTQYF. DNA of the CDR3: TGTGCCAGCAGGACCGGGACTAGGGGGGACACAGATACGCAGTATTTT.

This chain joins TRBV3-1 (or the pseudogene TRBV3-2) and TRBJ1-2; 8 bases line up with TRBD1. This CDR3 contains 14 residues. Germline V gene lookup returns CDR1 LGHDT and CDR2 YNNKEL (reference sequence). V gave up 0 bases and J gave up 7 bases; unmatched junction bases: 4. CDR3 loop: CASSQEDRDSGYTF. DNA of the CDR3: TGTGCCAGCAGCCAAGAGGACAGGGATAGTGGCTACACCTTC.

The chain has TRBV6-1 and TRBJ1-6; D remains unclear. Germline CDR1 is MNHNS and CDR2 is SASEGT. Trimming stripped 2 bases from V and 0 bases from J, with 5 bases between. The CDR3 runs to 15 residues. The CDR3, as DNA: TGTGCCAGCAGTGAAAGGAGCTCCTATAATTCACCCCTCCACTTT. Translation gives CASSERSSYNSPLHF.

The chain employs TRBV5-1 and TRBJ1-6; weak D call: TRBD1 (6 bases). The germline CDR1 and CDR2 sequences are SGHRS and YFSETQ. The CDR3 contains 15 residues. V was clipped by 4 bases and J by 7 bases, with 15 bases between them. The CDR3 loop is CASSGGADPNSPLHF. The CDR3 nucleotides read TGCGCCAGCAGCGGGGGGGCGGATCCAAATTCACCCCTCCACTTT.

This chain joins TRBV6-5 and TRBJ2-5; D not resolved. Germline CDR1 reads MNHEY; CDR2 reads SVGAGI. The V and J ends lost 0 bases and 5 bases respectively, with 10 bases between them. The CDR3 sequence is 14 residues long. The CDR3 DNA sequence: TGTGCCAGCAGTTACTCGAAACTGGGCGAGACCCAGTACTTC. Translated: CASSYSKLGETQYF.

The rearrangement uses TRBV5-1 and TRBJ2-1, with a tentative D call TRBD2 (6 bases). Trimming removed 2 bases at V and 6 bases at J, with 9 bases between. The CDR3 is 13 amino acids. CDR1 is SGHRS and CDR2 is YFSETQ in the germline V gene. The CDR3 loop reads CASSLRLGNEQFF. The CDR3, as DNA: TGCGCCAGCAGCTTACGACTAGGCAATGAGCAGTTCTTC.

J is TRBJ1-1 and V is TRBV15, with 8 bases fitting TRBD1. The CDR3 covers 14 residues. CDR1 is LNHNV and CDR2 is YYDKDF in the germline V gene (reference sequence). J gave up 4 bases and V 3 bases, and 4 bases lay outside the gene matches. The CDR3 region has the DNA TGTGCCACCAGCAGCAGGGGGCTCAGCACTGAAGCTTTCTTT. Translation: CATSSRGLSTEAFF.

The chain links TRBV28 to TRBJ2-7; D may be TRBD1 (6 bases). This CDR3 has 12 amino acids. Per the germline V gene, CDR1 is MDHEN and CDR2 is SYDVKM. V gave up 6 bases and J gave up 5 bases, with 11 bases separating them. CDR3 protein: CASRQGSNEQYF. The CDR3 DNA follows: TGTGCCAGCAGACAGGGTAGTAACGAGCAGTACTTC.

V usage is TRBV3-1 (or the pseudogene TRBV3-2) and J usage is TRBJ2-3, with 8 positions matching TRBD2. CDR3 length: 16 residues. CDR1 is LGHDT and CDR2 is YNNKEL in the germline V gene (reference sequence). J gave up 5 bases and V 4 bases, and 11 bases lay outside the gene matches. The CDR3: CASSPSGAGGKDTQYF. The CDR3 DNA reads as TGTGCCAGCAGCCCGTCTGGGGCGGGGGGTAAAGATACGCAGTATTTT.

This chain joins TRBV6-2 or TRBV6-3 and TRBJ2-5; D possibly corresponds to TRBD2 (6 bases). Trimming removed 4 bases at V and 1 base at J, with 19 bases between. This CDR3 spans 17 amino acids. From germline, CDR1 is MNHEY and CDR2 SVGEGT. CDR3 region: CASSFSVRTRGQETQYF. The CDR3 DNA is TGTGCCAGCAGTTTCTCCGTCCGCACGCGGGGCCAAGAGACCCAGTACTTC.

This chain connects TRBV30 to TRBJ2-7; 8 nucleotides agree with TRBD1. V was clipped by 1 base and J by 0 bases; unmatched bases: 5. This CDR3 contains 15 residues. Looked up from germline, CDR1 is GTSNPN and CDR2 is SVGIG (reference sequence). CDR3 sequence reads: CAWSAGTGRSYEQYF. CDR3 nucleotide sequence: TGTGCCTGGAGTGCCGGGACAGGCCGCTCCTACGAGCAGTACTTC.

This clone has a handful of counts. The chain has TRBV20-1 and TRBJ1-2; TRBD1 might be the D (5 bases). Germline CDR1 reads DFQATT; CDR2 reads SNEGSKA (reference sequence). The CDR3 is 11 amino acids. The CDR3, as DNA: TGCAGCGCCGTCCACGGGGGAGGCTACACCTTC. Translating it yields CSAVHGGGYTF.

CDR3 nucleotide sequence: TGTGCCAGCAGTCGAGGGACAGGGGGCGGAGAGCCCCAGCATTTT. Protein: CASSRGTGGGEPQHF. The chain is built from TRBV6-2 or TRBV6-3 and TRBJ1-5; 12 bases line up with TRBD1. The CDR3 consists of 15 residues. Looked up from germline, CDR1 is MNHEY and CDR2 is SVGEGT. The ends lost 5 bases at V and 8 bases at J; junction bases unmatched: 7.

Notes on this clone: This sample includes further DNA sequences coding for the same CDR3. The gene calls are TRBV18 and TRBJ2-2; the match to TRBD2 covers 8 bases. J lost 3 bases, V lost 3 bases, and 6 bases had no gene match. The CDR3 has 16 amino acids. Germline CDR1 KGHSH, CDR2 LQKENI. The CDR3 sequence: CASSPPGGRDTGELFF. The CDR3 DNA reads as TGTGCCAGCTCACCCCCGGGGGGGCGCGACACCGGGGAGCTGTTTTTT.

The J gene is TRBJ2-4, the V gene TRBV5-5, with 12 bases lining up with TRBD2. The CDR3 covers 20 residues. Per the germline V gene, CDR1 is SGHKS and CDR2 is YYEKEE (reference sequence). Trimming removed 2 bases from V and 1 base from J; junction bases left unmatched: 13. DNA for the CDR3: TGTGCCAGCAGCTTTTCCCAAGGACTAGCGGGACGAGAGGCCAAAAACATTCAGTACTTC. Amino acids: CASSFSQGLAGREAKNIQYF. The full variable domain, its missing parts supplied by reference TRBV5-5 and TRBJ2-4, is DAGVTQSPTHLIKTRGQQVTLRCSPISGHKSVSWYQQVLGQGPQFIFQYYEKEERGRGNFPDRFSARQFPNYSSELNVNALLLGDSALYLCASSFSQGLAGREAKNIQYFGAGTRLSVL.

V and J are TRBV5-5 and TRBJ2-1; tentatively, D is TRBD2 (5 bases). The CDR3 sequence is 15 residues long. Germline V CDR1 and CDR2: SGHKS, YYEKEE (reference sequence). V was pared by 3 bases and J by 7 bases, with 17 bases between. The CDR3 loop is CASSSSPGKTNEQFF. The CDR3 region has the DNA TGTGCCAGCAGCTCTAGCCCGGGGAAGACTAATGAGCAGTTCTTC.

With regard to this clone: Germline is not matched at one junction end, which may reflect a read error. The chain combines TRBV7-7 with TRBJ2-5; 10 bases align to TRBD1. Germline V CDR1 and CDR2: SSHAT, FNYEAQ (reference sequence). This CDR3 comprises 15 residues. The CDR3 DNA reads TGTGCTAGCAGCTTACGGACAGGGGGAACGGAGACCCAGTACTTC. Protein: CASSLRTGGTETQYF.

The chain links TRBV18 to TRBJ1-2, with 12 bases aligning to TRBD1. The CDR3 loop spans 14 amino acids. The trim removed 6 bases at V and 8 bases at J, leaving 7 bases unmatched. Germline assignment: CDR1 KGHSH and CDR2 LQKENI. CDR3 protein: CASSEGQGAGGYTF. CDR3 DNA: TGTGCCAGCTCGGAGGGACAGGGGGCAGGAGGCTACACCTTC.

The chain is built from TRBV7-8 and TRBJ2-7; 10 bases fit TRBD1. This CDR3 is 13 amino acids long. Germline V gene data show CDR1 as SGHVS and CDR2 as FQNEAQ. V trimming: 8 bases; J trimming: 5 bases; junction bases outside the gene matches: 6. CDR3 residues: CASGRDRGNEQYF. CDR3 nucleotide sequence: TGTGCCAGCGGAAGGGACAGGGGCAACGAGCAGTACTTC.

The chain combines TRBV12-5 with TRBJ2-2; no firm D call. The V gene's germline CDR1 is LGHNT and CDR2 FRNRAP. Between the trimmed V and J ends, which lost 1 base and 2 bases, there was a span of 5 bases. The CDR3 totals 14 residues. CDR3 amino acids: CASGLGTNTGELFF. The CDR3 DNA follows: TGTGCTAGTGGTTTGGGCACTAACACCGGGGAGCTGTTTTTT. The full variable domain, rest sourced from reference TRBV12-5 and TRBJ2-2, is DARVTQTPRHKVTEMGQEVTMRCQPILGHNTVFWYRQTMMQGLELLAYFRNRAPLDDSGMPKDRFSAEMPDATLATLKIQPSEPRDSAVYFCASGLGTNTGELFFGEGSRLTVL.

The chain carries TRBV10-3 and TRBJ1-1, with D possibly being TRBD1 (5 bases). The germline gives CDR1 ENHRY, CDR2 SYGVKD. This CDR3 has 14 residues. Trimming took 8 bases from V and 4 from J, leaving 17 bases between them. The CDR3 region has the DNA TGTGCCATCGTCCGTTCGGGGGATGGCACTGAAGCTTTCTTT. This sequence encodes CAIVRSGDGTEAFF.

The chain couples TRBV24-1 to TRBJ1-2; possible D gene TRBD1, 5 bases. This CDR3 is built from 12 residues. The germline V and J ends were trimmed by 4 bases and 8 bases, with 10 bases remaining between them. Germline assignment: CDR1 KGHDR and CDR2 SFDVKD. CDR3 in amino acids: CATSEPGYGYTF. The CDR3 region has the DNA TGTGCCACCAGTGAACCAGGGTACGGCTACACCTTC.